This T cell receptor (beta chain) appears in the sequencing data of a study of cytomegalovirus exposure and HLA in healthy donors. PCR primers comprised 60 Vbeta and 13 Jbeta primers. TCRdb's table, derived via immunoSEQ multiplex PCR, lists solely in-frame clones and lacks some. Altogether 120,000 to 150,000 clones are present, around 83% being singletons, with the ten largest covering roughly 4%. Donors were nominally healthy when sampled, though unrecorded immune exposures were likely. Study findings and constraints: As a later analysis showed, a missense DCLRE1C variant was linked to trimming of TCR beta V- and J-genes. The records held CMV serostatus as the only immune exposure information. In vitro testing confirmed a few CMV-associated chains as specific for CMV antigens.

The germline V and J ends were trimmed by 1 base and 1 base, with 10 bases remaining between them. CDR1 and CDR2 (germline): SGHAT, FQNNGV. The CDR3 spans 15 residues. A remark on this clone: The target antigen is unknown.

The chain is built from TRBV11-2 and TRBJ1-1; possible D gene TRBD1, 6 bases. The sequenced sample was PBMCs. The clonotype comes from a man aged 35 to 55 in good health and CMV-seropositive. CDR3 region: CASSLGQVPNTEAFF. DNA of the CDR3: TGTGCCAGCAGCTTAGGACAGGTCCCGAACACTGAAGCTTTCTTT.